The clone carrying this T cell receptor beta chain occurred a few times. Looked up from germline, CDR1 is SGHRS and CDR2 is YFSETQ. V lost 4 bases and J lost 4, with 18 bases in between. This CDR3 region has 15 residues. From the 5' RACE reads, TCRdb called clonotypes with MiXCR, one entry per CDR3 protein. The table has tens of thousands of distinct CDR3 sequences, around a quarter seen once. The sample belongs to a study of T-cell memory formation after mild COVID-19. This clonotype originated in a man between 18 and 29 years old who had mild COVID-19 (a few samples of this study predate the infection). Cell type and time point are not known. Sequenced sample: PBMCs or a T cell subset sorted from them (not recorded which). The chain combines TRBV5-1 with TRBJ2-7; the D gene could be TRBD1 or TRBD2 (5 bases each). The CDR3 DNA follows: TGCGCCAGCAGCACCTGGGACCGAAATGAATACGAGCAGTACTTC. It yields the protein CASSTWDRNEYEQYF.